These T cell receptor beta chains were read from a single sample in a study of radiotherapy plus CTLA-4 blockade in lung cancer. Some clones are missing from TCRdb's copy, which holds only in-frame ones; the method was immunoSEQ multiplex PCR. This table has roughly 100,000 clones, more than 75% appearing once. The sample consisted of peripheral blood, taken from a patient treated with radiotherapy plus ipilimumab. These receptors all stem from a human donor with non-small cell lung cancer that progressed on radiotherapy plus ipilimumab. Some clones in this sample may be carry-over from other donors' samples. The CDR3 runs from the conserved cysteine through the conserved F or W. D genes are given only for firm matches. Size is stated for part of the rows, as once, few or many counts, or as a class when the clone is expanded.

V gene	D gene	J gene	clone size	CDR3 protein	CDR3 DNA
TRBV5-5	NA	TRBJ1-2	few	CASSLGVGYYGYTF	TGTGCCAGCAGCTTGGGTGTTGGCTACTATGGCTACACCTTC
TRBV7-2	TRBD1	TRBJ1-1	NA	CASSLSGGAPEAFF	TGTGCCAGCAGCTTATCAGGGGGTGCTCCTGAAGCTTTCTTT
TRBV18	NA	TRBJ1-5	NA	CASSPDLGDQPQHF	TGTGCCAGCTCACCAGATTTAGGTGATCAGCCCCAGCATTTT
TRBV7-3	NA	TRBJ1-6	NA	CASSLSQGYYSPLHF	TGTGCCAGCAGCTTATCTCAGGGGTATTACTCACCCCTCCACTTT
TRBV6-1	NA	TRBJ1-1	few	CASGTNEAFF	TGTGCCAGCGGGACCAATGAAGCTTTCTTT
TRBV5-4	TRBD1	TRBJ1-3	many	CASSVRKTGDRNTIYF	TGTGCCAGCAGCGTACGAAAAACAGGGGATAGAAACACCATATATTTT
TRBV20-1	NA	TRBJ2-7	NA	CSATGAYEQYF	TGCAGTGCTACGGGGGCTTACGAGCAGTACTTC
TRBV2	TRBD1	TRBJ1-1	NA	CASSTQGGVNTEAFF	TGTGCCAGCAGTACACAGGGGGGGGTAAACACTGAAGCTTTCTTT
TRBV7-2	TRBD2	TRBJ2-1	NA	CASSGLAGGIYNEQFF	TGTGCCAGCAGCGGGCTAGCGGGGGGCATCTACAATGAGCAGTTCTTC
TRBV6-1	NA	TRBJ2-7	NA	CASSQAADSGAYEQYF	TGTGCCAGCAGTCAAGCGGCTGATAGCGGAGCCTACGAGCAGTACTTC
TRBV5-1	TRBD1	TRBJ1-3	NA	CASSRDSFISGNTIYF	TGCGCCAGCAGTCGGGACAGCTTTATTTCTGGAAACACCATATATTTT
TRBV7-9	NA	TRBJ2-3	NA	CASSLGLDTQYF	TGTGCCAGCAGCTTAGGTTTGGATACGCAGTATTTT
TRBV2	NA	TRBJ2-5	NA	CASTTQETQYF	TGTGCCAGCACGACACAAGAGACCCAGTACTTC
TRBV7-9	NA	TRBJ2-3	NA	CASIHRVGTDTQYF	TGTGCCAGCATTCACAGGGTTGGCACAGATACGCAGTATTTT
TRBV6-6	NA	TRBJ2-7	once	CASRVGSSYEQYF	TGTGCCAGCAGGGTCGGAAGCTCCTACGAGCAGTACTTC
TRBV14	NA	TRBJ2-3	once	CASSQEWTGGTDTQYF	TGTGCCAGCAGCCAAGAATGGACGGGGGGCACAGATACGCAGTATTTT
TRBV4-1	NA	TRBJ2-1	NA	CASSQLGNSYNEQFF	TGCGCCAGCAGCCAACTAGGGAACTCCTACAATGAGCAGTTCTTC
TRBV6-6	NA	TRBJ1-2	NA	CASSPQGIGYGYTF	TGTGCCAGCAGCCCCCAGGGGATCGGTTATGGCTACACCTTC